The clone carrying this TCR beta chain was counted a few times. What it binds is not known. This record belongs to a study of T-cell memory formation after mild COVID-19. Study context: Largely, the TCR clusters proved donor specific.

Findings and caveats of the study: Second-wave clones peaking on day 37 lacked confirmed SARS-CoV-2 specificity. Clones shrinking from day 15 to 85 showed even CD4/CD8 mixes; later expanders tilted CD4+. The appearance of some responding clones in pre-infection memory suggested that cross-reactive memory joined.

The CDR3 contains 16 residues. The V gene end was trimmed by 9 bases and the J gene end by 2 bases; junction bases not matched to a gene: 12. Germline lookup yields CDR1 SGHTA and CDR2 FQGNSA. TCRdb itself ran the 5' RACE reads through MiXCR, one entry per CDR3 protein. The sample lists 250,000 to 300,000 distinct CDR3 sequences, around 8% occurring once. This receptor was taken from a man between 18 and 29 years old who had mild COVID-19 (a few samples of this study predate the infection). Cell type and time point are not known. The chain is built from TRBV7-2 and TRBJ2-3; 9 bases map to TRBD2. Sequenced sample: PBMCs or a T cell subset sorted from them (not recorded which). The CDR3 sequence: CASATGSGGITDTQYF. Written as DNA, the CDR3 is TGTGCCAGTGCTACCGGAAGCGGGGGGATCACAGATACGCAGTATTTT.